This T cell receptor (beta chain) was captured by sequencing in a study of T cell responses to AZD1222 COVID-19 vaccine. Using immunoSEQ multiplex PCR, the repertoire was profiled, and TCRdb retains in-frame clones only, with some absent. Of about 72,000 clones listed, over 75% are singletons. Turning to this clone: The antigen is undetermined.

General study findings and limits: Donors were chiefly white British, with a greater number of females, and clonal diversity was perhaps underestimated. Mapped onto spike, vaccine-associated CD4 TCRs spanned it and were dominant at 160-218 and 743-854. Spike-specific TCR breadth rose after two AZD1222 doses, and depth rose as well.

This CDR3 contains 15 residues. Per the germline V gene, CDR1 is SGHTA and CDR2 is FQGNSA. V gave up 5 bases and J gave up 8 bases, with 18 bases separating them. The source was peripheral blood, collected on day 0 of AZD1222 vaccination. This sequence originates from an adult in good health. The rearrangement joins TRBV7-2 to TRBJ1-4, with D possibly matching TRBD1 (5 bases). DNA of the CDR3: TGTGCCAGCAGCCCCAGGGCCTCCCCGGACGAAAAACTGTTTTTT. It is translated as CASSPRASPDEKLFF.